One sample yielded the 28 T cell receptor beta chains listed below, sequenced in a study of T cell repertoires in cytomegalovirus infection. Their recognized antigens are unknown. TCRdb reanalysed the reads using MiXCR and keeps one entry per CDR3 protein. The sample yields 57,000 or so distinct CDR3 sequences, roughly 34% seen once. Sequencing input: PBMCs, sequenced either directly or after in vitro stimulation (not recorded which). The receptors originated from a human donor in good health (CMV status not recorded). Some clones in this sample may be carry-over from other donors' samples.

The chain recombines TRBV7-6 with TRBJ1-1; 7 bases match TRBD1. The CDR3 has 15 amino acids. CDR1 and CDR2 (germline): SGHVS, FNYEAQ. Trimming at V came to 6 bases and at J to 1 base, leaving 8 bases not matched to a gene. The CDR3 loop reads CASSLPGTENTEAFF. The CDR3 coding sequence is TGTGCCAGCAGTCTTCCCGGGACAGAGAACACTGAAGCTTTCTTT.

Ten or more counts support this clonotype. CDR3 bases: TGTGCCAGCAGCTTAGTGTCATGGCAGGGGGAGACCCAGTACTTC. Translating gives CASSLVSWQGETQYF. The chain carries TRBV7-2 and TRBJ2-5; the D gene is possibly TRBD1 (6 bases). The germline CDR1 and CDR2 sequences are SGHTA and FQGNSA. This CDR3 comprises 15 residues. Trimming took off 1 base at V and 5 bases at J, with 14 bases between the two ends.

V usage is TRBV11-2 and J usage is TRBJ2-7, with no clear D. The CDR3 loop spans 14 amino acids. The V gene's germline CDR1 is SGHAT and CDR2 FQNNGV. The V and J ends lost 5 bases and 1 base respectively, with 12 bases between them. CDR3 nucleotide sequence: TGTGCCAGCAGCCTAAACGGGCTTTCCTACGAGCAGTACTTC. Translated: CASSLNGLSYEQYF.

In this sample, this clonotype turned up a few times. V and J are TRBV20-1 and TRBJ2-7; tentatively, D is TRBD2 (5 bases). The CDR3 extends over 14 amino acids. Trimming took off 5 bases at V and 5 bases at J, with 19 bases between the two ends. Germline V gene lookup returns CDR1 DFQATT and CDR2 SNEGSKA (reference sequence). CDR3 nucleotide sequence: TGCAGTGCTCTAACGGGGATCGTTGGGCACGAGCAGTACTTC. It is translated as CSALTGIVGHEQYF.

This chain uses TRBV5-4 with TRBJ1-1, with TRBD1 matching 7 bases. V trimming: 5 bases; J trimming: 6 bases; junction bases outside the gene matches: 10. The CDR3 covers 14 residues. Germline values: CDR1 SGHNT, CDR2 YYREEE (reference sequence). Written as DNA, the CDR3 is TGTGCCAGCAGAAACCAGGGGGGGGCCGCTGAAGCTTTCTTT. Residues: CASRNQGGAAEAFF.

The genes are TRBV11-2 and TRBJ1-3; TRBD1 is a possible D gene (5 bases). This CDR3 region has 18 residues. Germline lookup yields CDR1 SGHAT and CDR2 FQNNGV. V lost 1 base and J lost 0, with 16 bases in between. The CDR3 here is CASSLAFARDFSGNTIYF. The CDR3 DNA reads as TGTGCCAGCAGCTTAGCTTTCGCCAGGGATTTCTCTGGAAACACCATATATTTT.

The chain recombines TRBV20-1 with TRBJ1-5, with D perhaps matching TRBD1 (5 bases). Germline-derived CDR1 and CDR2 are DFQATT and SNEGSKA (reference sequence). Trimming took 6 bases from V and 1 from J, leaving 13 bases between them. The CDR3 length is 14 residues. CDR3 DNA sequence: TGCAGTGCCCCAGACAGTTTCAGCAATCAGCCCCAGCATTTT. This gives the protein CSAPDSFSNQPQHF.

The chain recombines TRBV6-6 with TRBJ2-5; TRBD1 might be the D (5 bases). This CDR3 region has 15 residues. The germline CDR1 and CDR2 sequences are MNHNY and SVGAGI (reference sequence). V lost 2 bases and J lost 4, with 14 bases in between. As DNA, the CDR3 is TGTGCCAGCAGTTACACCACAGGTGCCATAGAGACCCAGTACTTC. Encoded protein: CASSYTTGAIETQYF.

This chain connects TRBV7-2 to TRBJ2-7; D remains ambiguous. Germline V gene data show CDR1 as SGHTA and CDR2 as FQGNSA. V was trimmed by 5 bases and J by 2 bases, leaving 13 bases between them. The CDR3 is made up of 14 amino acids. CDR3 bases: TGTGCCAGCAGCCCCGGTCTGGGGACCTACGAGCAGTACTTC. Translation: CASSPGLGTYEQYF.

The chain links TRBV11-2 to TRBJ2-3; D call uncertain. Between the trimmed V and J ends, which lost 1 base and 4 bases, there was a span of 9 bases. This CDR3 is 14 amino acids long. Germline V lookup: CDR1 SGHAT, CDR2 FQNNGV. The CDR3: CASSLGAAPDTQYF. The DNA of the CDR3 is TGTGCCAGCAGCTTAGGCGCAGCTCCAGATACGCAGTATTTT.

This rearrangement joins TRBV7-2 to TRBJ2-2; D unresolved. V was trimmed by 2 bases and J by 7 bases, leaving 11 bases between them. Germline lookup yields CDR1 SGHTA and CDR2 FQGNSA. The CDR3 spans 14 residues. The CDR3 sequence is CASSLSTGVGELFF. Written as DNA, the CDR3 is TGTGCCAGCAGCTTAAGTACTGGTGTCGGGGAGCTGTTTTTT. Full variable domain (remainder filled in from reference TRBV7-2 and TRBJ2-2): GAGVSQSPSNKVTEKGKDVELRCDPISGHTALYWYRQSLGQGLEFLIYFQGNSAPDKSGLPSDRFSAERTGGSVSTLTIQRTQQEDSAVYLCASSLSTGVGELFFGEGSRLTVL.

The chain couples TRBV7-2 to TRBJ2-7; no definite D call. Per germline, CDR1 SGHTA and CDR2 FQGNSA. This CDR3 is 13 amino acids long. Trimming removed 2 bases from V and 1 base from J, with 6 bases in between. In DNA form, the CDR3 reads TGTGCCAGCAGCTTACGGCTGTCCTACGAGCAGTACTTC. Protein sequence: CASSLRLSYEQYF. The full variable domain, in which reference TRBV7-2 and TRBJ2-7 provide the parts outside the CDR3, is GAGVSQSPSNKVTEKGKDVELRCDPISGHTALYWYRQSLGQGLEFLIYFQGNSAPDKSGLPSDRFSAERTGGSVSTLTIQRTQQEDSAVYLCASSLRLSYEQYFGPGTRLTVT.

The chain has TRBV9 and TRBJ2-1; possible D gene TRBD2, 6 bases. V lost 0 bases and J lost 2, with 12 bases in between. Germline V gene sequence: CDR1 SGDLS, CDR2 YYNGEE. This CDR3 spans 16 amino acids. The CDR3 DNA reads as TGTGCCAGCAGCGTAGTCTCGCGGGGCCCCTACAATGAGCAGTTCTTC. This encodes CASSVVSRGPYNEQFF.

This clonotype was detected once. The rearrangement links TRBV12-3 or TRBV12-4 to TRBJ1-2; 7 nucleotides agree with TRBD1. The CDR3 totals 13 residues. J was trimmed by 6 bases and V by 6 bases; bases with no gene match: 7. CDR3 in amino acids: CASRTGTENGYTF. The DNA of the CDR3 is TGTGCCAGCAGAACCGGGACAGAGAATGGCTACACCTTC.

This clonotype was counted a few times. The chain uses TRBV6-1 and TRBJ2-4, with D possibly matching TRBD2 (6 bases). The CDR3 runs to 18 residues. V was cut by 4 bases and J by 0 bases, with 19 bases left in between. The germline V gene has CDR1 MNHNS and CDR2 SASEGT. CDR3 DNA: TGTGCCAGCAGTGGATCGGGAGCCATCTCCCAAGCCAAAAACATTCAGTACTTC. Its translation is CASSGSGAISQAKNIQYF.

This clonotype was found a few times. J is TRBJ1-4 and V is TRBV27; no reliable D call. The V end lost 8 bases, the J end lost 10 bases, and 20 bases lay between the germline ends. From germline, CDR1 is MNHEY and CDR2 SMNVEV (reference sequence). CDR3 length: 14 residues. CDR3 coding DNA: TGTGCCAGCGATAAGAGTCCTGGCTTCGGAAAACTGTTTTTT. Translated, it gives CASDKSPGFGKLFF.

This clonotype has ten or more counts. The chain recombines TRBV20-1 with TRBJ1-6; TRBD1 might be the D (6 bases). The CDR3 length is 19 residues. V dropped 0 bases and J dropped 0 bases, with 18 bases sitting between them. The germline CDR1 and CDR2 sequences are DFQATT and SNEGSKA (reference sequence). The CDR3 loop reads CSARDRTRTVSSYNSPLHF. CDR3 sequence (DNA): TGCAGTGCTAGAGATCGAACCAGGACAGTCAGCTCCTATAATTCACCCCTCCACTTT.

The V gene is TRBV5-1, the J gene TRBJ1-2, with D tentatively TRBD1 (6 bases). The CDR3 runs 12 residues. Germline lookup yields CDR1 SGHRS and CDR2 YFSETQ. CDR3 nucleotides: TGCGCGAAGGCCGGACAGCTCTATGGCTACACCTTC. Amino acids: CAKAGQLYGYTF.

This clonotype turned up a few times. V usage is TRBV27 and J usage is TRBJ2-5, with a weak D call TRBD1 (6 bases). Per the germline V gene, CDR1 is MNHEY and CDR2 is SMNVEV (reference sequence). CDR3 length: 13 amino acids. Trimming stripped 5 bases from V and 5 bases from J, with 12 bases between. The CDR3 nucleotides read TGTGCCAGCAGTCTACAGGGTGCGGAGACCCAGTACTTC. Encoded protein: CASSLQGAETQYF.

J is TRBJ2-7 and V is TRBV6-6, with 9 nucleotides matching TRBD2. Germline CDR1 and CDR2: MNHNY and SVGAGI (reference sequence). J lost 5 bases, V lost 7 bases, and 12 bases had no gene match. This CDR3 is built from 15 residues. CDR3 protein: CASTYGAGGPNEQYF. In DNA form, the CDR3 reads TGTGCCAGCACCTACGGGGCGGGAGGGCCCAACGAGCAGTACTTC.

This clonotype was found many times. V usage is TRBV6-1 and J usage is TRBJ2-7, with TRBD1 matching 7 bases. The J segment lost 3 bases and the V segment lost 5 bases, leaving 7 bases of the junction unmatched. CDR3 size: 14 residues. CDR1 and CDR2 from the germline V gene are MNHNS and SASEGT. The CDR3 bases are TGTGCCAGCAGTCATAGGGGGCTAAGCTACGAGCAGTACTTC. Its protein is CASSHRGLSYEQYF.

J is TRBJ1-6 and V is TRBV27; the D gene is possibly TRBD1 (6 bases). The V and J ends lost 1 base and 7 bases respectively, with 8 bases between them. This CDR3 spans 14 amino acids. The V gene's germline CDR1 is MNHEY and CDR2 SMNVEV (reference sequence). Here the CDR3 reads CASSLFRGNSPLHF. CDR3 in DNA: TGTGCCAGCAGTTTATTCAGGGGAAATTCACCCCTCCACTTT.

In this sample, this clonotype turned up many times. The chain uses TRBV27 and TRBJ2-2, with D possibly being TRBD1 or TRBD2 (5 bases each). CDR1 is MNHEY, CDR2 SMNVEV, per germline (reference sequence). V lost 5 bases and J 4 bases, leaving 23 bases between the germline ends. CDR3 length equals 18 residues. The DNA of the CDR3 is TGTGCCAGCAGTGCCTTCCGGGGCTCATGGGTCCTCACCGGGGAGCTGTTTTTT. It codes for CASSAFRGSWVLTGELFF.

V is TRBV6-1 and J is TRBJ2-5, with D possibly matching TRBD2 (6 bases). The CDR3 is 15 residues long. Deletions cut 6 bases from V and 5 bases from J, with 19 bases between. The germline CDR1 and CDR2 sequences are MNHNS and SASEGT. Written as DNA, the CDR3 is TGTGCCAGCAGCCCGCCCTCGGGAGTCTGGGAGACCCAGTACTTC. It encodes CASSPPSGVWETQYF.

This clonotype was counted many times. The chain uses TRBV30 and TRBJ2-1, with 10 bases fitting TRBD1. After removal of 1 base from V and 4 bases from J, the junction contained 4 bases not matched to a gene. CDR3 length: 15 amino acids. Germline lookup yields CDR1 GTSNPN and CDR2 SVGIG (reference sequence). The DNA of the CDR3 is TGTGCCTGGAGTGGCCGACAGGGGGCTTACAATGAGCAGTTCTTC. It encodes CAWSGRQGAYNEQFF.

The sample holds a few counts of this clonotype. The genes are TRBV6-1 and TRBJ2-1, with 9 bases identical to TRBD2. Trimming took 6 bases from V and 4 from J; bases not matched to a gene: 7. The germline V gene encodes CDR1 MNHNS and CDR2 SASEGT. CDR3 length: 15 amino acids. The chain's CDR3 is CASSPTSGPYNEQFF. In nucleotides, the CDR3 is TGTGCCAGCAGCCCGACTAGCGGCCCGTACAATGAGCAGTTCTTC.

This clonotype was counted a few times. The chain has TRBV7-9 and TRBJ2-7, with no clear D. CDR1 is SEHNR, CDR2 FQNEAQ, per germline (reference sequence). CDR3 length: 13 amino acids. The V gene lost 2 bases and the J gene lost 3 bases, with 8 bases spanning the gap. In nucleotides, the CDR3 is TGTGCCAGCAGCTTACTGGGTGGCTACGAGCAGTACTTC. This sequence encodes CASSLLGGYEQYF.

This clonotype was counted many times. This chain links TRBV7-2 with TRBJ2-5, with a possible D match to TRBD2 (7 bases). The CDR3 is 17 residues long. Germline lookup yields CDR1 SGHTA and CDR2 FQGNSA. Trimming took off 4 bases at V and 5 bases at J, with 23 bases between the two ends. CDR3 protein: CASSWKGGAMAVETQYF. The CDR3 bases are TGTGCCAGCAGCTGGAAGGGGGGGGCTATGGCAGTGGAGACCCAGTACTTC.